The present TCR beta chain was sequenced within a study of OX40 agonist ivuxolimab in advanced cancers. Background on the study: In three patients, partial responses were observed, one with hepatocellular carcinoma and two with cutaneous melanoma.

Some clones are missing from TCRdb's copy, which holds only in-frame ones; the method was immunoSEQ multiplex PCR. The sample shows approximately 73,000 clones, around 87% of them seen only once. Sequenced here: CD4+ or CD8+ T cells sorted from blood, sampled in a trial of the OX40 agonist ivuxolimab. This TCR was recovered from an adult with an advanced solid tumor such as melanoma, head and neck, liver or kidney cancer.

DNA of the CDR3: TGTGCCAGCAGTTTAGGCCAGGCAAGTTCACCCCTCCACTTT. Translated, it gives CASSLGQASSPLHF. V usage is TRBV28 and J usage is TRBJ1-6; D is ambiguous. CDR3 length equals 14 residues. In germline, CDR1 is MDHEN, CDR2 SYDVKM. V lost 2 bases and J lost 9, with 11 bases in between.